This T cell receptor (beta chain) was documented in a study of blood T cell repertoires in COVID-19. Study context: The United States, Italy and Spain supplied acute and convalescent COVID-19 samples. PBMCs, B-cell-depleted T cells, or T cells were the source of the cDNA or gDNA that made up the material.

This CDR3 is 14 amino acids long. J was trimmed by 12 bases and V by 4 bases; bases with no gene match: 7. Germline CDR1 is SGHDT and CDR2 is YYEEEE. Original processing notes: Researchers report that nucleated cell counts were estimated from reference gene primer amplification. Libraries were prepared by immunoSEQ multiplex PCR; TCRdb keeps only in-frame clonotypes and omits some of them. For V, J and clone size, that table is used; D and trimming come from the DNA. The profile shows about 200,000 clones, 84% of them singletons. The receptor comes from a human donor in a cohort sampled during active COVID-19. Specimen: peripheral blood. The genes are TRBV5-6 and TRBJ2-1, with 13 bases fitting TRBD2. The CDR3 protein is CASSPGLAGVPQFF. CDR3 coding DNA: TGTGCCAGCAGCCCAGGACTAGCGGGAGTCCCGCAGTTCTTC.